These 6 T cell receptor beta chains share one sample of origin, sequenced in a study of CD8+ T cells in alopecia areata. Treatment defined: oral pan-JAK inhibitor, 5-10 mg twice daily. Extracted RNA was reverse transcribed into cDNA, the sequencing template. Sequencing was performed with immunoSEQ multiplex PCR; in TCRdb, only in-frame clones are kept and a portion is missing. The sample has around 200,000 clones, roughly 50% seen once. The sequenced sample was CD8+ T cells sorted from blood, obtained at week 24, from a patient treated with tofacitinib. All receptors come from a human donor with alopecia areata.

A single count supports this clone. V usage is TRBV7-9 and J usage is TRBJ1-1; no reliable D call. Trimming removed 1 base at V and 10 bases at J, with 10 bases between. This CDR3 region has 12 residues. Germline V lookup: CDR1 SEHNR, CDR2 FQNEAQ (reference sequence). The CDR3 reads CASSLEVEGAFF. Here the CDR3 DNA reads TGTGCCAGCAGCTTAGAAGTGGAGGGAGCTTTCTTT.

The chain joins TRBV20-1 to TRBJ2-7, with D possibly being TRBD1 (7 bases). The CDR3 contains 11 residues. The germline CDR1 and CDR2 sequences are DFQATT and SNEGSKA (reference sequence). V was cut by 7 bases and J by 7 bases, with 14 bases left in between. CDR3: CSVGQEGEQYF. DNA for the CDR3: TGCAGTGTCGGACAGGAGGGAGAGCAGTACTTC.

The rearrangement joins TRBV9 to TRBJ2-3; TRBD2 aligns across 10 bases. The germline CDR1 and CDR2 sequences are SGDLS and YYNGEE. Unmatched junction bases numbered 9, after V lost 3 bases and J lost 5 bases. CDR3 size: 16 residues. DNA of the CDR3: TGTGCCAGCAGCGAGAGAAGCGGGGGGGCGCGAGATACGCAGTATTTT. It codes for CASSERSGGARDTQYF.

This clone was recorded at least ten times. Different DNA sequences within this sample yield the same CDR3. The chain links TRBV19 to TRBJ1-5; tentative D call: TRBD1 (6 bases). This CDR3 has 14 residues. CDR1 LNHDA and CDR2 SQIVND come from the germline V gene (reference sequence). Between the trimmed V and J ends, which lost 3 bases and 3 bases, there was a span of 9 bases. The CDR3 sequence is CASSIRDTNQPQHF. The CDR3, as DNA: TGTGCCAGTAGTATCCGGGACACCAATCAGCCCCAGCATTTT.

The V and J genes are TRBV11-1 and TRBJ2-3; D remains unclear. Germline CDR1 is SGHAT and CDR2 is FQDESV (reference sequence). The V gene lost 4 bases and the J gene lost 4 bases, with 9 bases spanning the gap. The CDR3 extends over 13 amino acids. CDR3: CASSSASADTQYF. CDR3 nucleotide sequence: TGTGCCAGCAGCTCCGCGAGCGCAGATACGCAGTATTTT.

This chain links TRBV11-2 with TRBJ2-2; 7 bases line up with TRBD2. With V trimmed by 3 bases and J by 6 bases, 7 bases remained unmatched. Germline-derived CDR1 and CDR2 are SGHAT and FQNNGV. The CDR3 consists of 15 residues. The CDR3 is CASSFDGGIAGELFF. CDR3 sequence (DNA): TGTGCCAGCAGCTTTGACGGGGGGATCGCCGGGGAGCTGTTTTTT.